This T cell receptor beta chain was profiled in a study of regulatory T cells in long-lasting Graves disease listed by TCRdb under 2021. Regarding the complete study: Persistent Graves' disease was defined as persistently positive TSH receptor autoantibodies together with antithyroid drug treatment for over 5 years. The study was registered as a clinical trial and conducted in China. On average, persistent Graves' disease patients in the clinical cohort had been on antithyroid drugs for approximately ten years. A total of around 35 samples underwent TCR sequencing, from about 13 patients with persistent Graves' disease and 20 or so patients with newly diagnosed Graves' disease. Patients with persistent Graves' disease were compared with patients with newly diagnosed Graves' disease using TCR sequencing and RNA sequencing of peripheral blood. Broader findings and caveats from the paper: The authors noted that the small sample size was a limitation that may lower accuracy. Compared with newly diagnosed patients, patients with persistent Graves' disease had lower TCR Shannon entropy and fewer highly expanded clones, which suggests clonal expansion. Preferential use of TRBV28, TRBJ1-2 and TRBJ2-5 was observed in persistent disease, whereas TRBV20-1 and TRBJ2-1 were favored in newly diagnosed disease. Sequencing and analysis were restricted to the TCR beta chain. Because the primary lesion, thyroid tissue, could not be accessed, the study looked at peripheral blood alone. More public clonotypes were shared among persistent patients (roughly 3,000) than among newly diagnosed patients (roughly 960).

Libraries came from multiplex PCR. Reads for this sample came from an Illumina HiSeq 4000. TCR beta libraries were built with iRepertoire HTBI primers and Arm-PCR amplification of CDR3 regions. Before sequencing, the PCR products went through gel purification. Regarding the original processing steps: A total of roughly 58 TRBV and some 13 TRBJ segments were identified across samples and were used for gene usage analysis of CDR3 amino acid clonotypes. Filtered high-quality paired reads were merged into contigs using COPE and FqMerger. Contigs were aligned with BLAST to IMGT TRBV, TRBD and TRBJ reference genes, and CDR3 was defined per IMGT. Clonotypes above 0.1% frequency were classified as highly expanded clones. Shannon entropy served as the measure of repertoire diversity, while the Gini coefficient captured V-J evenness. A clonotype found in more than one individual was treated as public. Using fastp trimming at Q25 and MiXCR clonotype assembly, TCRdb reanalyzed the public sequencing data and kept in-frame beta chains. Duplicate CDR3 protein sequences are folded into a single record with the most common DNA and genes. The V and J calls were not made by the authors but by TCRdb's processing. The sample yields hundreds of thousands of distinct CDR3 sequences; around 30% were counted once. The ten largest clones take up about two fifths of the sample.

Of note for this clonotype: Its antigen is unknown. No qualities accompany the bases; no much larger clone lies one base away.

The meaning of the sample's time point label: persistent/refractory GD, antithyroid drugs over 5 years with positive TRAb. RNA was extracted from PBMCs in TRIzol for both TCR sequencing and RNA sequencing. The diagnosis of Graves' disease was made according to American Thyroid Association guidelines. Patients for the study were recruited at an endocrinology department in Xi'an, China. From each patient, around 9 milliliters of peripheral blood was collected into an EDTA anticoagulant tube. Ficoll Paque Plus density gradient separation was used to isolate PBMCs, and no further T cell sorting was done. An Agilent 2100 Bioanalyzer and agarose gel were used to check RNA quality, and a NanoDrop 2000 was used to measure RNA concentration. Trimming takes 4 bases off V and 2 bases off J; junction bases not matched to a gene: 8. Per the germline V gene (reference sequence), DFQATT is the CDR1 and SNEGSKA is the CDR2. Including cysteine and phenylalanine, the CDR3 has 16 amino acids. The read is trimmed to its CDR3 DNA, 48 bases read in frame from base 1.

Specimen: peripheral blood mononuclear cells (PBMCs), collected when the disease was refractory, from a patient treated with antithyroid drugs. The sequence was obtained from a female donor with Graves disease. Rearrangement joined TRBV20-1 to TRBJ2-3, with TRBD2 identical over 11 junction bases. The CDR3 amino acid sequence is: CSAMGLAAVFTDTQYF. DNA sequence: TGCAGTGCTATGGGACTAGCGGCAGTTTTCACAGATACGCAGTATTTT.